This TCR beta chain was documented in a study of blood T cells in healthy people across ages. Overall study findings and caveats: Any changes in expanded clonotypes were possibly confounded, as donor CMV status remained unknown.

A second PCR of 7 to 11 cycles used a sample-barcoded 5' primer and a J-beta primer mix. TCRdb processed the 5' RACE reads anew with MiXCR; each CDR3 protein has one entry. The sample lists hundreds of thousands of distinct CDR3 sequences, around 45% occurring once. About this clonotype itself: Its specificity is not known.

Between the trimmed V and J ends, which lost 3 bases and 5 bases, there was a span of 16 bases. The V gene's germline CDR1 is MDHEN and CDR2 SYDVKM. This CDR3 has 15 amino acids. This sequence was found in a man in his sixties in good health. Sequenced material: blood. The chain recombines TRBV28 with TRBJ1-1; D possibly corresponds to TRBD1 (6 bases). The CDR3 coding sequence is TGTGCCAGCAGTTTCACGTTGCGGGGGGCGACTGAAGCTTTCTTT. Translating it yields CASSFTLRGATEAFF. The entire variable domain, with the rest obtained from reference TRBV28 and TRBJ1-1, is as follows: DVKVTQSSRYLVKRTGEKVFLECVQDMDHENMFWYRQDPGLGLRLIYFSYDVKMKEKGDIPEGYSVSREKKERFSLILESASTNQTSMYLCASSFTLRGATEAFFGQGTRLTVV.